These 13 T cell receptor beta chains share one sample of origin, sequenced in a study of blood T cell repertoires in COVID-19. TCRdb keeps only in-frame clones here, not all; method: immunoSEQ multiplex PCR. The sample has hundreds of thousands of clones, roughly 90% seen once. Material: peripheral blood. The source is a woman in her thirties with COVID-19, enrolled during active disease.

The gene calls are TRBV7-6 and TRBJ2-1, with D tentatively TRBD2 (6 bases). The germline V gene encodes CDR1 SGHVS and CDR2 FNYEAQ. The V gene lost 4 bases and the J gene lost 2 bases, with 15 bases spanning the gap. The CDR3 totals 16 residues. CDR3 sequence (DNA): TGTGCCAGCAGCTCAAATAGCGGAGGTACCTACAATGAGCAGTTCTTC. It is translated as CASSSNSGGTYNEQFF. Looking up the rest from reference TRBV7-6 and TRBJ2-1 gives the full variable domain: GAGVSQSPRYKVTKRGQDVALRCDPISGHVSLYWYRQALGQGPEFLTYFNYEAQQDKSGLPNDRFSAERPEGSISTLTIQRTEQRDSAMYRCASSSNSGGTYNEQFFGPGTRLTVL.

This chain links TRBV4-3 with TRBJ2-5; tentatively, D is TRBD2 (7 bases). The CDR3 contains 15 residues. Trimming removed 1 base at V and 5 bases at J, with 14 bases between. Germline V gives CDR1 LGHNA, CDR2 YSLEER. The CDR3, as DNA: TGCGCCAGCAGCCAAGTTGGGGGAGGGGGGGAGACCCAGTACTTC. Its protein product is CASSQVGGGGETQYF.

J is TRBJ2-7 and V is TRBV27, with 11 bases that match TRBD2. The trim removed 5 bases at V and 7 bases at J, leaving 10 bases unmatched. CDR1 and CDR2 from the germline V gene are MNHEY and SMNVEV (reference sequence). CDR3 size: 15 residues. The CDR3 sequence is CASSPPGLAVQEQYF. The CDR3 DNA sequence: TGTGCCAGCAGTCCACCGGGACTAGCGGTTCAGGAGCAGTACTTC.

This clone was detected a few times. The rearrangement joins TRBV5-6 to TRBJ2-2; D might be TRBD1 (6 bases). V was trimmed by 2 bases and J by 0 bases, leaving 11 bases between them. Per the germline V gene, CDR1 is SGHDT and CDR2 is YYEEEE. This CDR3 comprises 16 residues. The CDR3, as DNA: TGTGCCAGCAGCTTACTGACAGGCGCGAACACCGGGGAGCTGTTTTTT. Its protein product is CASSLLTGANTGELFF.

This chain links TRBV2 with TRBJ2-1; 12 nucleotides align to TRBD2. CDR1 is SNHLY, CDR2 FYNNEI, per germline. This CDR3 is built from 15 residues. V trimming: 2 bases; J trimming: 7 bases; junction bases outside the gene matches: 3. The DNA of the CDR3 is TGTGCCAGCAGTGAATTGACTAGCGGGAGAAATGAGCAGTTCTTC. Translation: CASSELTSGRNEQFF.

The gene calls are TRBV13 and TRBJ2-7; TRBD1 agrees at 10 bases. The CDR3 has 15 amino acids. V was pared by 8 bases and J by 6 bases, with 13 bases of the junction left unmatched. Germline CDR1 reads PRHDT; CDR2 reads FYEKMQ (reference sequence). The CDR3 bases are TGTGCCAGCTCAACCCGAGACAGGGGGCACGTCGAGCAGTACTTC. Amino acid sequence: CASSTRDRGHVEQYF.

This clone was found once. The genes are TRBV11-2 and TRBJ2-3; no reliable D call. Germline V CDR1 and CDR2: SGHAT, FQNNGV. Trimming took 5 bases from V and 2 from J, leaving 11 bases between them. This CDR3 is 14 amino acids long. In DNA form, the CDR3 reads TGTGCCAGCAGCAGAGATTCGGTCACAGATACGCAGTATTTT. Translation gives CASSRDSVTDTQYF.

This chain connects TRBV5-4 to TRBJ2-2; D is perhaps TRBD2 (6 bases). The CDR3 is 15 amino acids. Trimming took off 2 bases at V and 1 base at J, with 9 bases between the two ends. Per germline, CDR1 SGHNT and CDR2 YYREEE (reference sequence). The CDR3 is CASSFTSLNTGELFF. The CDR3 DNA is TGTGCCAGCAGCTTTACTAGCCTGAACACCGGGGAGCTGTTTTTT.

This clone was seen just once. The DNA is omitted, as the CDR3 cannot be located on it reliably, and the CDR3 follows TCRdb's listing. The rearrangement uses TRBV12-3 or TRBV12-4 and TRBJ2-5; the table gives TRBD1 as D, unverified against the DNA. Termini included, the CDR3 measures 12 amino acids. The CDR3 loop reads CASSFLAETQYF.

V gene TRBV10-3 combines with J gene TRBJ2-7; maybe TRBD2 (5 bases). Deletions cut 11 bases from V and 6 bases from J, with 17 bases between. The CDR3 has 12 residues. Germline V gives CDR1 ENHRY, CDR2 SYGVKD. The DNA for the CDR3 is TGTGCCGACCTATTACTGGCGGGCGAGCAGTACGTC. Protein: CADLLLAGEQYV.

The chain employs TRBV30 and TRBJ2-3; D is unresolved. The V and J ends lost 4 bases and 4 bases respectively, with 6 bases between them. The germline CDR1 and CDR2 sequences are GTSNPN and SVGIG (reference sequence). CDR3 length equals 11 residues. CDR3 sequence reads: CAWIRSDTQYF. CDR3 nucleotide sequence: TGTGCCTGGATACGGTCAGATACGCAGTATTTT.

The CDR3 spells CASSLVRELITDTQYF. The CDR3 region has the DNA TGTGCCAGCAGCTTGGTCCGAGAACTTATAACAGATACGCAGTATTTT. The V call is TRBV7-9, the J call TRBJ2-3; D not resolved. The CDR3 has 16 amino acids. The germline V gene encodes CDR1 SEHNR and CDR2 FQNEAQ (reference sequence). Between the trimmed V and J ends, which lost 3 bases and 3 bases, there was a span of 16 bases.

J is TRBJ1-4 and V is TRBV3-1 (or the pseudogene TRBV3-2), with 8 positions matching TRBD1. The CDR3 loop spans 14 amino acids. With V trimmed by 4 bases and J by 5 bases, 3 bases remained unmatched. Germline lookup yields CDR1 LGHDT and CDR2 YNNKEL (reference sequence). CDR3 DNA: TGTGCCAGCAGCCTAAGGACAGGGAATGAAAAACTGTTTTTT. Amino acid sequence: CASSLRTGNEKLFF.